This is a list of T cell receptor beta chains from one sample in a study of T cells in Graves' hyperthyroidism and ophthalmopathy. TCRdb ran MiXCR on the multiplex PCR reads and lists one entry per CDR3 protein. The sample contains around 580,000 distinct CDR3 sequences, 46% of which appear only once. The sequenced material came from peripheral blood or thyroid tissue (not recorded which). All receptors come from a woman younger than 35 with Graves' hyperthyroidism. Both conserved end residues are part of each CDR3. Each record gives: J gene, D gene, clone size, V gene, CDR3 protein, CDR3 DNA. A D gene is named only where the DNA matches it firmly. Size is omitted from some rows. Given values are once, few, many or a class for expanded clones.

>TRBJ2-5|-|many|TRBV6-6
CASSYSRGSETQYF
TGTGCCAGCAGTTACTCGAGGGGTTCGGAGACCCAGTACTTC
>TRBJ2-1|TRBD2|-|TRBV10-3
CAISESPSGRFYEQFF
TGTGCCATCAGTGAGTCGCCTAGCGGGAGGTTCTATGAGCAGTTCTTC
>TRBJ1-5|-|few|TRBV6-1
CASSEAPLTGNQPQHF
TGTGCCAGCAGTGAAGCCCCCCTTACAGGGAATCAGCCCCAGCATTTT
>TRBJ2-7|-|many|TRBV5-8
CASSLGLASTYEQYF
TGTGCCAGCAGCTTGGGTCTAGCGAGTACCTACGAGCAGTACTTC
>TRBJ1-5|-|-|TRBV12-3/TRBV12-4
CASSAQVQETQHF
TGTGCCAGCAGTGCACAAGTCCAAGAGACCCAGCATTTT
>TRBJ2-3|-|few|TRBV24-1
CATSDREGGADTQYF
TGTGCCACCAGTGACCGTGAAGGGGGGGCAGATACGCAGTATTTT
>TRBJ1-1|-|-|TRBV6-5
CASSSSEDTEAFF
TGTGCCAGCAGTTCGTCGGAGGACACTGAAGCTTTCTTT
>TRBJ1-4|-|many|TRBV20-1
CSAAQGQGEKLFF
TGCAGTGCTGCCCAGGGCCAGGGAGAAAAACTGTTTTTT
>TRBJ2-1|-|-|TRBV11-3
CASSRRSGNEQFF
TGTGCCAGCAGCAGACGATCGGGCAATGAGCAGTTCTTC
>TRBJ2-1|TRBD2|-|TRBV12-3/TRBV12-4
CASSLSSGGWPGGEQFF
TGTGCCAGCAGTTTATCTAGCGGGGGATGGCCGGGCGGTGAGCAGTTCTTC
>TRBJ2-2|TRBD1|few|TRBV3-1
CASSQDSGGAGELFF
TGTGCCAGCAGCCAAGATTCAGGGGGCGCCGGGGAGCTGTTTTTT
>TRBJ2-7|TRBD2|-|TRBV13
CAIPELSGSSYEQYF
TGTGCCATCCCGGAATTAAGCGGGAGCAGCTACGAGCAGTACTTC
>TRBJ1-2|-|once|TRBV24-1
CATSDFPDNYGYTF
TGTGCCACCAGTGATTTCCCAGACAACTATGGCTACACCTTC
>TRBJ1-1|-|many|TRBV5-1
CASSSSPGQGTEAFF
TGCGCCAGCAGCAGCAGCCCCGGCCAGGGCACTGAAGCTTTCTTT
>TRBJ2-7|-|-|TRBV27
CASIPGTSPYEQYF
TGTGCCAGCATCCCCGGGACTTCTCCCTACGAGCAGTACTTC
>TRBJ2-2|-|-|TRBV7-9
CASGSVGYIPGELFF
TGTGCCAGCGGCTCCGTGGGCTATATTCCCGGGGAGCTGTTTTTT
>TRBJ2-7|-|-|TRBV29-1
CSLLGASYEQYF
TGCAGCTTGCTGGGCGCATCCTACGAGCAGTACTTC
>TRBJ1-5|-|many|TRBV29-1
CSVAGQLNQPQHF
TGCAGCGTTGCTGGGCAGCTCAATCAGCCCCAGCATTTT
>TRBJ2-2|-|many|TRBV29-1
CSVEKGGAGELFF
TGCAGCGTTGAAAAAGGAGGGGCCGGGGAGCTGTTTTTT
>TRBJ2-3|TRBD2|few|TRBV7-9
CASSFGLAGGRDTQYF
TGTGCCAGCAGCTTCGGACTAGCGGGAGGGCGAGATACGCAGTATTTT
>TRBJ2-2|-|many|TRBV5-1
CASRPSTGELFF
TGCGCCAGCAGACCTAGCACCGGGGAGCTGTTTTTT
>TRBJ1-5|-|-|TRBV27
CASSLQGRRYSNQPQHF
TGTGCCAGCAGTTTACAGGGGAGACGCTATAGCAATCAGCCCCAGCATTTT
>TRBJ2-3|TRBD2|-|TRBV2
CASSGAGGYDSTDTQYF
TGTGCCAGCAGTGGAGCGGGAGGGTACGATAGCACAGATACGCAGTATTTT
>TRBJ1-3|-|-|TRBV7-2
CASSADSYSGNTIYF
TGTGCCAGCAGCGCAGACAGTTACTCTGGAAACACCATATATTTT
>TRBJ1-1|-|many|TRBV2
CASSRNGNTEAFF
TGTGCCAGCAGTCGAAACGGGAACACTGAAGCTTTCTTT
>TRBJ1-3|-|few|TRBV7-9
CASSLGPFAGSSGNAIYF
TGTGCCAGCAGCTTAGGGCCCTTTGCGGGGAGCTCTGGAAACGCCATATATTTT
>TRBJ2-5|-|many|TRBV9
CASSPQAVQETQYF
TGTGCCAGCAGCCCTCAGGCGGTACAAGAGACCCAGTACTTC
>TRBJ2-3|TRBD1|-|TRBV2
CASGDRGWGDTQYF
TGTGCCAGCGGTGACAGGGGGTGGGGAGATACGCAGTATTTT